This passage covers 18 T cell receptor beta chains from one sample sequenced in a study of blood T cell repertoires in COVID-19 (dated by TCRdb to 2019 to 2021). Receptor libraries were prepared by the immunoSEQ multiplex PCR assay. As stored in TCRdb, this immuneACCESS dataset retains in-frame rearrangements with V and J assigned. A fraction of the clones does not appear; measured against another copy, unresolved V genes explain less than half of the discrepancy, and the remainder lacks a known reason. Here the sample has some 150,000 clones; 84% occur a single time. The ten largest clones represent roughly 5.7% of the sample. Sequenced: PBMCs or T cells enriched from blood (not recorded which). These receptors were collected from a woman between 45 and 65 years old who had been exposed to COVID-19.

This clone has just one count. The chain is built from TRBV6-5 and TRBJ2-1; 7 bases are a match to TRBD1. The CDR3 extends over 13 amino acids. V dropped 8 bases and J dropped 7; count of bases not matched to a gene: 8. Per germline, CDR1 MNHEY and CDR2 SVGAGI. The CDR3 loop is CASFPDRLNEQFF. For the CDR3, the DNA is TGTGCCAGCTTTCCGGACAGGCTAAATGAGCAGTTCTTC.

This clone turned up a few times. The V call is TRBV10-3, the J call TRBJ1-1; the match to TRBD1 covers 10 bases. This CDR3 is built from 13 residues. In germline, CDR1 is ENHRY, CDR2 SYGVKD. The V gene end was trimmed by 0 bases and the J gene end by 11 bases; junction bases not matched to a gene: 3. The CDR3 here is CAISESGTGDAFF. The CDR3 DNA reads TGTGCCATCAGTGAGTCGGGGACAGGGGACGCTTTCTTT.

The chain carries TRBV6-5 and TRBJ1-3; possible D gene TRBD1, 5 bases. This CDR3 region has 14 residues. With 6 bases removed from V and 0 bases from J, the gap between germline ends came to 9 bases. In germline, CDR1 is MNHEY, CDR2 SVGAGI. The CDR3 region has the DNA TGTGCCAGCAGCCCGACAGTCTCTGGAAACACCATATATTTT. Amino acids: CASSPTVSGNTIYF.

This clone appeared a few times. V and J are TRBV27 and TRBJ1-2, with 8 bases fitting TRBD1. Germline CDR1 reads MNHEY; CDR2 reads SMNVEV (reference sequence). J gave up 7 bases and V 7 bases, and 5 bases lay outside the gene matches. This CDR3 has 12 residues. This CDR3 reads CASTGGAGGYTF. In DNA, the CDR3 is TGTGCCAGCACAGGGGGCGCGGGTGGCTACACCTTC.

The rearrangement joins TRBV11-3 to TRBJ1-1; 10 bases are shared with TRBD1. The CDR3 spans 16 residues. Germline CDR1 reads SGHNT; CDR2 reads YENEEA. Trimming cost V 7 bases and J 6 bases; bases outside gene matches: 14. CDR3 nucleotide sequence: TGTGCCAGCACCGAAGGTCAGGACAGGGGGAATCCTGAAGCTTTCTTT. Encoded protein: CASTEGQDRGNPEAFF.

V is TRBV5-6 and J is TRBJ2-7; D gene unclear. The V gene lost 7 bases and the J gene lost 0 bases, with 14 bases spanning the gap. Germline V lookup: CDR1 SGHDT, CDR2 YYEEEE. The CDR3 loop spans 14 amino acids. This CDR3 reads CASETHSPSYEQYF. The CDR3 bases are TGTGCCAGCGAGACCCACAGCCCCTCCTACGAGCAGTACTTC.

This chain connects TRBV6-4 to TRBJ2-1; the match to TRBD2 covers 8 bases. CDR1 and CDR2 from the germline V gene are MRHNA and SNTAGT. The CDR3 length is 16 residues. V lost 0 bases, J lost 2 bases, and 3 bases stayed unmatched. CDR3 bases: TGTGCCAGCAGTGACTCGGCGGGAGGTCCCTACAATGAGCAGTTCTTC. Translating it yields CASSDSAGGPYNEQFF.

In its sample, this clone was seen once. The rearrangement links TRBV6-5 to TRBJ2-2, with TRBD1 matching over 7 bases. V lost 6 bases to trimming and J lost 4 bases; unmatched junction nucleotides: 5. The germline V gene encodes CDR1 MNHEY and CDR2 SVGAGI. The CDR3 contains 14 residues. The CDR3 DNA follows: TGTGCCAGCAGCCGACAGGGCACCACCGGGGAGCTGTTTTTT. It yields the protein CASSRQGTTGELFF.

Many counts were recorded for this clone. Other DNA sequences within the sample encode an identical CDR3. V is TRBV7-2 and J is TRBJ1-5; tentatively, D is TRBD1 (5 bases). Between the trimmed V and J ends, which lost 1 base and 4 bases, there was a span of 11 bases. The CDR3 length is 15 residues. Germline CDR1 and CDR2: SGHTA and FQGNSA. CDR3 protein: CASSLERGLNQPQHF. The CDR3 DNA follows: TGTGCCAGCAGCTTAGAGCGGGGCCTTAATCAGCCCCAGCATTTT. Full variable domain (missing parts from reference TRBV7-2 and TRBJ1-5): GAGVSQSPSNKVTEKGKDVELRCDPISGHTALYWYRQSLGQGLEFLIYFQGNSAPDKSGLPSDRFSAERTGGSVSTLTIQRTQQEDSAVYLCASSLERGLNQPQHFGDGTRLSIL.

J is TRBJ2-7 and V is TRBV12-3 or TRBV12-4; no firm D call. This CDR3 comprises 13 residues. The V end lost 1 base, the J end lost 4 bases, and 8 bases lay between the germline ends. CDR3 in amino acids: CASSLGPMYEQYF. CDR3 bases: TGTGCCAGCAGTTTAGGCCCTATGTACGAGCAGTACTTC.

The CDR3 DNA is TGTGCCACCAGCAGGGACTTGCTGCAAGAGACCCAGTACTTC. Protein sequence: CATSRDLLQETQYF. The rearrangement links TRBV15 to TRBJ2-5; perhaps TRBD2 as D (5 bases). CDR1 is LNHNV, CDR2 YYDKDF, per germline (reference sequence). Trimming took off 3 bases at V and 2 bases at J, with 10 bases between the two ends. The CDR3 is 14 amino acids.

This clone was recorded only once. The genes are TRBV7-9 and TRBJ1-5, with D hard to call. Trimming removed 3 bases from V and 4 bases from J, with 10 bases in between. Germline V lookup: CDR1 SEHNR, CDR2 FQNEAQ (reference sequence). The CDR3 length is 14 residues. CDR3 sequence (DNA): TGTGCCAGCAGCTTGATCGGTCCGAATCAGCCCCAGCATTTT. Protein: CASSLIGPNQPQHF. The complete variable domain, with remaining parts taken from reference TRBV7-9 and TRBJ1-5, reads DTGVSQNPRHKITKRGQNVTFRCDPISEHNRLYWYRQTLGQGPEFLTYFQNEAQLEKSRLLSDRFSAERPKGSFSTLEIQRTEQGDSAMYLCASSLIGPNQPQHFGDGTRLSIL.

V gene TRBV6-5 combines with J gene TRBJ2-1; TRBD2 matches at 8 bases. V shed 6 bases and J 8 bases; nucleotides not matched to a gene: 9. The CDR3 loop spans 14 amino acids. The germline CDR1 and CDR2 sequences are MNHEY and SVGAGI. The CDR3, as DNA: TGTGCCAGCAGCCACTTCGGGGGGGCTTATGAGCAGTTCTTC. This encodes CASSHFGGAYEQFF.

This sequence joins TRBV19 and TRBJ2-7; 8 bases line up with TRBD1. J gave up 1 base and V 7 bases, and 9 bases lay outside the gene matches. The CDR3 runs 15 residues. Germline V lookup: CDR1 LNHDA, CDR2 SQIVND (reference sequence). CDR3 nucleotides: TGTGCCAGTACCTTCGGGACAGGACCTTCCTACGAGCAGTACTTC. Encoded protein: CASTFGTGPSYEQYF.

The rearrangement uses TRBV6-2 or TRBV6-3 and TRBJ2-7, with D possibly TRBD2 on 6 matching bases. This CDR3 is 13 amino acids long. Germline V gene data show CDR1 as MNHEY and CDR2 as SVGEGT. The V and J ends lost 0 bases and 5 bases respectively, with 8 bases between them. CDR3 in DNA: TGTGCCAGCAGTTACTCGACTAGGGACGAGCAGTACTTC. This translates into CASSYSTRDEQYF.

The chain is built from TRBV5-6 and TRBJ2-5; TRBD1 aligns across 7 bases. Losses at the gene ends were 0 bases for V and 2 bases for J; bases not matched to a gene: 7. CDR3 length: 16 residues. CDR1 is SGHDT, CDR2 YYEEEE, per germline. The CDR3 region has the DNA TGTGCCAGCAGCTTGGCTCCAGGGGGTAGACAAGAGACCCAGTACTTC. Translated, it gives CASSLAPGGRQETQYF.

This chain uses TRBV6-2 or TRBV6-3 with TRBJ1-2; 10 bases match TRBD1. J lost 5 bases, V lost 5 bases, and 8 bases had no gene match. This CDR3 spans 15 amino acids. Germline V gene sequence: CDR1 MNHEY, CDR2 SVGEGT. The CDR3 sequence is CASSKPGQGPYGYTF. CDR3 nucleotides: TGTGCCAGCAGTAAACCGGGACAGGGGCCTTATGGCTACACCTTC.

The chain employs TRBV5-4 and TRBJ1-2, with D perhaps matching TRBD1 (5 bases). Per the germline V gene, CDR1 is SGHNT and CDR2 is YYREEE (reference sequence). CDR3 length: 15 amino acids. V was shortened by 0 bases and J by 0 bases, with 9 bases between the two germline ends. The CDR3: CASSLAGGSNYGYTF. CDR3 DNA: TGTGCCAGCAGCTTGGCCGGGGGATCTAACTATGGCTACACCTTC.